The entry below describes one TCR beta chain. The data were taken from a study of blood T cell repertoires in COVID-19. On the study more broadly: There were acute and convalescent COVID-19 samples, and they came from the United States, Italy and Spain. Sample material is recorded as cDNA or gDNA derived from T cells, B-cell-depleted T cells, or PBMCs.

Sequencing was performed with immunoSEQ multiplex PCR; in TCRdb, only in-frame clones are kept and a portion is missing. This repertoire shows 150,000 to 200,000 clones, less than 95% found once; its top ten account for approximately 0.69%. Germline V gene lookup returns CDR1 SNHLY and CDR2 FYNNEI. V was cut by 2 bases and J by 6 bases, with 11 bases left in between. This CDR3 has 13 residues. Those enrolled in Seattle joined during active infection and were followed longitudinally afterward. This TCR was sampled from a man aged 25-40 years with COVID-19, enrolled during active disease. The specimen sequenced was peripheral blood. The chain links TRBV2 to TRBJ2-7; D unresolved. Here the CDR3 reads CASSELYGFEQYF. DNA for the CDR3: TGTGCCAGCAGTGAACTGTACGGTTTCGAGCAGTACTTC.